This T cell receptor (beta chain) was obtained from a study of T cells after yellow fever vaccination. Study-wide background: Libraries from low-cell-number fractions were prepared with the SMART-Seq v4 Ultra Low Input RNA kit.

The ends were cut back, 5 bases at V and 0 bases at J, with 10 bases in the middle. Germline values: CDR1 SGHVS, CDR2 FQNEAQ. CDR3 length: 15 amino acids. Study-level findings and limits: Subsequent booster samples again held most clones from primary vaccination (approximately 95% CD4, 85% to 90% CD8). Peaking on day 5 versus 15, the secondary response was faster but weaker.

A universal primer site and UMIs were added as TCR cDNA was made by 5'RACE template switching. TCRdb reprocessed the 5' RACE reads with MiXCR, giving one entry per CDR3 protein. The table lists about 85,000 distinct CDR3 sequences, roughly 14% of them singletons. The rearrangement joins TRBV7-8 to TRBJ1-4, with no clear D. Material: CD8+ T cells not binding an NS4B(214-222) dextramer, sorted from PBMCs, obtained approximately 22 days after the first yellow fever vaccination. The receptor was derived from a man aged 18 to 35 who received the YFV17D yellow fever vaccine. The DNA of the CDR3 is TGTGCCAGCAGCCCCGGGGAGGCAACTAATGAAAAACTGTTTTTT. Its translation: CASSPGEATNEKLFF.